These 26 T cell receptor beta chains were all obtained from the same sample, sequenced in a study of cytotoxic CD8 clonotypes in ibrutinib-treated CLL. Produced via immunoSEQ multiplex PCR; TCRdb's table is partial and in-frame only. Of tens of thousands of clones listed, around three quarters are singletons. Sequencing was performed on PBMCs, taken after 24 months of ibrutinib treatment. Receptors were obtained from a human donor with chronic lymphocytic leukemia.

The chain carries TRBV18 and TRBJ1-2, with 8 positions matching TRBD1. Germline V gene lookup returns CDR1 KGHSH and CDR2 LQKENI. V lost 6 bases and J lost 2; bases outside the gene matches: 8. The CDR3 spans 15 residues. DNA of the CDR3: TGTGCCAGCTCCCGGACAGGGACGATGAACTATGGCTACACCTTC. Translated: CASSRTGTMNYGYTF.

The rearrangement joins TRBV5-1 to TRBJ2-7; D may be TRBD1 (5 bases). Germline-derived CDR1 and CDR2 are SGHRS and YFSETQ. Trimming removed 7 bases at V and 0 bases at J, with 17 bases between. This CDR3 comprises 15 residues. The CDR3 DNA reads as TGCGCCAGCCAAACGGAAGGGGCTCTCTCCTACGAGCAGTACTTC. This sequence encodes CASQTEGALSYEQYF.

This chain links TRBV19 with TRBJ2-6; 8 bases line up with TRBD1. This CDR3 has 13 amino acids. The V gene's germline CDR1 is LNHDA and CDR2 SQIVND (reference sequence). The V segment lost 5 bases and the J segment 11 bases; nucleotides outside the gene matches: 5. In DNA form, the CDR3 reads TGTGCCAGTAGTTTGGACAGGGAGGACGTCCTGACTTTC. As protein: CASSLDREDVLTF.

The chain is built from TRBV7-8 and TRBJ2-1, with D possibly being TRBD2 (5 bases). V dropped 5 bases and J dropped 9 bases, with 23 bases sitting between them. The germline V gene has CDR1 SGHVS and CDR2 FQNEAQ. This CDR3 region has 16 residues. Written as DNA, the CDR3 is TGTGCCAGCAGCCCACACGTTCGGGGAAGGGATAGTGAGCAGTTCTTC. Translated: CASSPHVRGRDSEQFF. Full variable domain (remainder filled in from reference TRBV7-8 and TRBJ2-1): GAGVSQSPRYKVAKRGQDVALRCDPISGHVSLFWYQQALGQGPEFLTYFQNEAQLDKSGLPSDRFFAERPEGSVSTLKIQRTQQEDSAVYLCASSPHVRGRDSEQFFGPGTRLTVL.

The rearrangement links TRBV7-8 to TRBJ1-4; possibly TRBD1 for D (6 bases). V dropped 5 bases and J dropped 4 bases, with 11 bases sitting between them. The CDR3 consists of 14 residues. Germline V gene data show CDR1 as SGHVS and CDR2 as FQNEAQ. The chain's CDR3 is CASSPGHDNEKLFF. As DNA, the CDR3 is TGTGCCAGCAGCCCGGGACACGATAATGAAAAACTGTTTTTT.

The chain employs TRBV30 and TRBJ2-6; D unclear. Germline loops: CDR1 GTSNPN, CDR2 SVGIG (reference sequence). V gave up 0 bases and J gave up 3 bases, with 3 bases separating them. This CDR3 has 13 amino acids. The CDR3 reads CAWSVGGANVLTF. The DNA for the CDR3 is TGTGCCTGGAGTGTAGGTGGGGCCAACGTCCTGACTTTC.

This sequence joins TRBV6-1 and TRBJ1-1; D remains unclear. Per germline, CDR1 MNHNS and CDR2 SASEGT. The CDR3 loop spans 13 amino acids. V was cut by 6 bases and J by 3 bases, with 11 bases left in between. CDR3 amino acids: CASSLDLDTEAFF. CDR3 coding DNA: TGTGCCAGCAGCTTGGACCTGGACACTGAAGCTTTCTTT.

The J gene is TRBJ1-3, the V gene TRBV28, with D perhaps matching TRBD1 (6 bases). Trimming took 1 base from V and 3 from J, leaving 13 bases between them. From germline, CDR1 is MDHEN and CDR2 SYDVKM. This CDR3 spans 16 amino acids. The CDR3 nucleotides are TGTGCCAGCAGTTTATTGGGGGGCCTTGGTGGAAACACCATATATTTT. Translated: CASSLLGGLGGNTIYF.

The chain employs TRBV18 and TRBJ2-5, with D hard to call. V was clipped by 2 bases and J by 5 bases, with 6 bases between them. Germline CDR1 KGHSH, CDR2 LQKENI. The CDR3 is 12 residues long. CDR3 DNA sequence: TGTGCCAGCTCACCATATGGGGAGACCCAGTACTTC. Translation: CASSPYGETQYF. Variable domain in full (rest from reference TRBV18 and TRBJ2-5): NAGVMQNPRHLVRRRGQEARLRCSPMKGHSHVYWYRQLPEEGLKFMVYLQKENIIDESGMPKERFSAEFPKEGPSILRIQQVVRGDSAAYFCASSPYGETQYFGPGTRLLVL.

V gene TRBV5-1 combines with J gene TRBJ2-7; D is undetermined. Trimming removed 0 bases from V and 0 bases from J, with 4 bases in between. The CDR3 length is 13 residues. Per the germline V gene, CDR1 is SGHRS and CDR2 is YFSETQ. CDR3: CASSLAVSYEQYF. CDR3 bases: TGCGCCAGCAGCTTGGCGGTCTCCTACGAGCAGTACTTC.

V and J are TRBV4-3 and TRBJ1-1; no clear D gene. Germline-derived CDR1 and CDR2 are LGHNA and YSLEER. The CDR3 is 15 amino acids. Trimming shortened V by 0 bases and J by 3 bases, and 11 bases separated the two germline ends. Written as DNA, the CDR3 is TGCGCCAGCAGCCAAGAATGGGCGGTTGACACTGAAGCTTTCTTT. Its translation is CASSQEWAVDTEAFF.

The genes are TRBV21-1 and TRBJ1-2. TRBV21-1 is a listed pseudogene. This CDR3 spans 15 amino acids. In DNA, the CDR3 is TGTGCCAGCAGTAGACGGGACTCCGCTAACTATGGCTACACCTTC. It specifies CASSRRDSANYGYTF.

This clone was counted once. The rearrangement uses TRBV29-1 and TRBJ2-7; the match to TRBD2 covers 9 bases. The CDR3 runs 14 residues. V lost 1 base and J lost 1; bases outside the gene matches: 2. The germline V gene has CDR1 SQVTM and CDR2 ANQGSEA. The CDR3 protein is CSVEGLAGSYEQYF. CDR3 in DNA: TGCAGCGTTGAAGGCCTAGCGGGGTCCTACGAGCAGTACTTC.

V usage is TRBV5-4 and J usage is TRBJ2-5; D perhaps matches TRBD1 (6 bases). V dropped 3 bases and J dropped 5 bases, with 11 bases sitting between them. The CDR3 is made up of 13 amino acids. Germline CDR1 and CDR2: SGHNT and YYREEE (reference sequence). CDR3 loop: CASSSDRLETQYF. In DNA form, the CDR3 reads TGTGCCAGCAGCTCAGACAGGTTGGAGACCCAGTACTTC.

This clone has only one observation. This chain links TRBV19 with TRBJ1-5; D ambiguous. Germline V gives CDR1 LNHDA, CDR2 SQIVND (reference sequence). Trimming cost V 6 bases and J 7 bases, with 13 bases left between them. The CDR3 totals 13 residues. CDR3 amino acids: CASSFGSRQPQHF. The CDR3 DNA sequence: TGTGCCAGTAGCTTCGGATCCCGGCAGCCCCAGCATTTT.

This chain links TRBV7-9 with TRBJ1-4, with D unclear. The CDR3 totals 13 residues. Germline loops: CDR1 SEHNR, CDR2 FQNEAQ (reference sequence). Between the trimmed V and J ends, which lost 5 bases and 6 bases, there was a span of 10 bases. The CDR3 sequence is CASSDRVDEKLFF. DNA for the CDR3: TGTGCCAGCAGCGATAGGGTAGATGAAAAACTGTTTTTT.

This chain links TRBV9 with TRBJ1-2; TRBD1 matches at 9 bases. Germline V gene data show CDR1 as SGDLS and CDR2 as YYNGEE. This CDR3 region has 18 residues. V dropped 0 bases and J dropped 1; count of bases not matched to a gene: 10. Here the CDR3 DNA reads TGTGCCAGCAGCGTAGCCCAAGTTGGGACAGGGAGTAACTATGGCTACACCTTC. Its translation: CASSVAQVGTGSNYGYTF.

V is TRBV4-1 and J is TRBJ1-2; 7 nucleotides line up with TRBD1. This CDR3 is 16 amino acids long. Germline lookup yields CDR1 MGHRA and CDR2 YSYEKL. Trimming removed 0 bases from V and 7 bases from J; junction bases left unmatched: 11. CDR3 nucleotides: TGCGCCAGCAGCCAAGAGTCGACAGGGATCGCTTTTGGCTACACCTTC. Protein sequence: CASSQESTGIAFGYTF.

The V and J genes are TRBV30 and TRBJ2-3; D is tentatively TRBD1 or TRBD2 (5 bases each). CDR3 size: 12 residues. The germline V and J ends were trimmed by 0 bases and 4 bases, with 5 bases remaining between them. The V gene's germline CDR1 is GTSNPN and CDR2 SVGIG (reference sequence). The CDR3 nucleotides are TGTGCCTGGAGTGTGGGGGCAGATACGCAGTATTTT. As protein: CAWSVGADTQYF. Filled out from reference TRBV30 and TRBJ2-3, the complete variable domain reads SQTIHQWPATLVQPVGSPLSLECTVEGTSNPNLYWYRQAAGRGLQLLFYSVGIGQISSEVPQNLSASRPQDRQFILSSKKLLLSDSGFYLCAWSVGADTQYFGPGTRLTVL.

This chain connects TRBV14 to TRBJ2-3; D is undetermined. Germline V gene sequence: CDR1 SGHDN, CDR2 FVKESK. The V gene lost 1 base and the J gene lost 1 base, with 6 bases spanning the gap. This CDR3 comprises 14 residues. In nucleotides, the CDR3 is TGTGCCAGCAGCCAAGGGTTCGGCACAGATACGCAGTATTTT. Amino acids: CASSQGFGTDTQYF.

This clone was counted only a few times. The chain joins TRBV28 to TRBJ1-2; 8 positions match TRBD1. Germline assignment: CDR1 MDHEN and CDR2 SYDVKM. Trimming removed 4 bases from V and 4 bases from J; junction bases left unmatched: 5. This CDR3 spans 14 amino acids. CDR3 in DNA: TGTGCCAGCAGTTCGGGACAGGCGATCTATGGCTACACCTTC. This encodes CASSSGQAIYGYTF.

A few counts support this clone. The gene calls are TRBV5-6 and TRBJ1-6, with D unresolved. From germline, CDR1 is SGHDT and CDR2 YYEEEE. The CDR3 covers 15 residues. Deletions cut 3 bases from V and 8 bases from J, with 15 bases between. This chain's CDR3 is CASSSEPGSHSPLHF. CDR3 bases: TGTGCCAGCAGCTCTGAGCCAGGTTCTCATTCACCCCTCCACTTT.

The V call is TRBV7-6, the J call TRBJ1-1, with D possibly matching TRBD1 (5 bases). Trimming cost V 5 bases and J 10 bases, with 17 bases left between them. This CDR3 has 13 residues. In germline, CDR1 is SGHVS, CDR2 FNYEAQ. The CDR3 sequence is CASSRSETGVAFF. CDR3 coding DNA: TGTGCCAGCAGCCGGTCTGAAACAGGAGTAGCTTTCTTT.

This clone appeared a single time. The chain uses TRBV19 and TRBJ1-1; D perhaps matches TRBD1 (6 bases). V lost 3 bases and J lost 6, with 14 bases in between. The CDR3 runs to 14 residues. Germline loops: CDR1 LNHDA, CDR2 SQIVND (reference sequence). CDR3 coding DNA: TGTGCCAGTAGTATGTCGGGCCAGGGGCCTGAAGCTTTCTTT. Translated: CASSMSGQGPEAFF.

The V call is TRBV30, the J call TRBJ2-2, with D unclear. V was cut by 5 bases and J by 4 bases, with 2 bases left in between. The CDR3 loop spans 10 amino acids. Germline V gives CDR1 GTSNPN, CDR2 SVGIG (reference sequence). The CDR3 here is CAWGTGELFF. CDR3 coding DNA: TGTGCCTGGGGCACCGGGGAGCTGTTTTTT.

The V and J genes are TRBV11-2 and TRBJ2-6; D not resolved. Germline lookup yields CDR1 SGHAT and CDR2 FQNNGV. The CDR3 length is 14 residues. V lost 5 bases and J lost 1, with 6 bases in between. In DNA form, the CDR3 reads TGTGCCAGCAGCAGTCAATCTGGGGCCAACGTCCTGACTTTC. Protein sequence: CASSSQSGANVLTF.